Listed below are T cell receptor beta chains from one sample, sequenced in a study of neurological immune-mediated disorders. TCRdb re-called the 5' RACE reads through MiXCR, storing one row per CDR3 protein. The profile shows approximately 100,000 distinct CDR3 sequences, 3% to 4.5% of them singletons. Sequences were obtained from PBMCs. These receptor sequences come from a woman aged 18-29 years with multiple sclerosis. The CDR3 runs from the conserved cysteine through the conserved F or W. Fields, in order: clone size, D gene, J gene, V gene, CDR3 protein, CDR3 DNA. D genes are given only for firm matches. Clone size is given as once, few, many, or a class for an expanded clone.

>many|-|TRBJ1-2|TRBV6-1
CASSDVPYGYTF
TGTGCCAGCAGTGACGTCCCCTATGGCTACACCTTC
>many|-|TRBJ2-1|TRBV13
CASSSLKTGLYNEQFF
TGTGCCAGCAGCTCCCTCAAGACAGGCTTATACAATGAGCAGTTCTTC
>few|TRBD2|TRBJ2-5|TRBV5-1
CASSLAFGLAGQETQYF
TGCGCCAGCAGCTTGGCCTTCGGTCTAGCGGGCCAAGAGACCCAGTACTTC
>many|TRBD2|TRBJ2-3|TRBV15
CATSRGASGRGDTQYF
TGTGCCACCAGCAGAGGGGCTAGCGGGAGAGGCGATACGCAGTATTTT
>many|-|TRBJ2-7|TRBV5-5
CASSPMVEQYF
TGTGCCAGCAGCCCGATGGTCGAGCAGTACTTC
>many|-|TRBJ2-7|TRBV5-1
CATLWEGDHEQYF
TGCGCCACCTTATGGGAGGGGGACCACGAGCAGTACTTC
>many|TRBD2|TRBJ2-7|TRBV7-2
CASSLGLTSGYEQYF
TGTGCCAGCAGCTTAGGTCTGACTAGCGGCTACGAGCAGTACTTC
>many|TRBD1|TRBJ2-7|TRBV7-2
CASSLVSGQGGYEQYF
TGTGCCAGCAGCTTAGTATCAGGACAGGGGGGCTACGAGCAGTACTTC
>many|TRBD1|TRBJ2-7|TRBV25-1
CASSSNNRGSYEQYF
TGTGCCAGCAGTTCTAATAACAGGGGATCCTACGAGCAGTACTTC
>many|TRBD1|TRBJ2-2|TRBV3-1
CASSQTGTGGANTGELFF
TGTGCCAGCAGCCAAACCGGGACAGGGGGCGCGAACACCGGGGAGCTGTTTTTT
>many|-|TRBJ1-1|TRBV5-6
CASSLVRGSSRDTEAFF
TGTGCCAGCAGCTTGGTGAGGGGATCTAGCAGGGACACTGAAGCTTTCTTT
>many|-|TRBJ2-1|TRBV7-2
CASSDNPDNEQFF
TGTGCCAGCAGCGACAACCCGGATAATGAGCAGTTCTTC
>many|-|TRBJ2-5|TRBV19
CASSPHSDPSQYF
TGTGCCAGTAGTCCCCACTCGGACCCGTCCCAGTACTTC
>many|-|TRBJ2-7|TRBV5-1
CASSGLAFSSYEQYF
TGCGCCAGCAGCGGATTAGCGTTCTCCTCCTACGAGCAGTACTTC
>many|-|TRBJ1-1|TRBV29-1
CSVEMRDGMVGAFF
TGCAGCGTTGAAATGAGGGACGGGATGGTCGGGGCTTTCTTT
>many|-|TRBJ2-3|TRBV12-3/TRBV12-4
CASSWGGYTDTQYF
TGTGCCAGCAGTTGGGGAGGATACACAGATACGCAGTATTTT
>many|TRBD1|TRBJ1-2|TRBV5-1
CASSVDRGLDGYTF
TGCGCCAGCAGCGTGGACAGGGGGCTGGATGGCTACACCTTC
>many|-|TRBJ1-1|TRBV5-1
CASSTDGNTEAFF
TGCGCCAGCAGCACGGACGGGAACACTGAAGCTTTCTTT
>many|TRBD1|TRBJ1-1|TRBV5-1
CASSSGTGERNTEAFF
TGCGCCAGCAGCTCCGGGACAGGGGAGAGGAACACTGAAGCTTTCTTT
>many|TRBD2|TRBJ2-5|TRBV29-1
CSVMDPSGTQETQYF
TGCAGCGTCATGGATCCTAGCGGGACCCAAGAGACCCAGTACTTC
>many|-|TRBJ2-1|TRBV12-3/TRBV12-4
CASTPVPTEQFF
TGTGCCAGCACCCCAGTGCCCACAGAGCAGTTCTTC
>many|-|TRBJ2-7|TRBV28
CASSPSGSAYEQYF
TGTGCCAGCAGTCCTTCCGGGTCTGCCTACGAGCAGTACTTC
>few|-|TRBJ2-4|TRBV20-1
CSDRVTRHRLQYF
TGCAGTGATAGAGTGACCCGACACCGACTACAGTACTTC
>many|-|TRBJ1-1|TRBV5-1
CASSLGGHMSTEAFF
TGCGCCAGCAGCTTGGGTGGACATATGTCCACTGAAGCTTTCTTT
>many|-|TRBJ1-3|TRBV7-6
CASSQGRGNTIYF
TGTGCCAGCAGCCAGGGGCGTGGAAACACCATATATTTT
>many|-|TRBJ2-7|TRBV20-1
CSLPGGLLPDRSYEQYF
TGCAGTTTACCCGGAGGGTTACTACCCGACAGGTCCTACGAGCAGTACTTC
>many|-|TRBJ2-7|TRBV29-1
CSVSIPRSYEQYF
TGCAGCGTGAGCATCCCCAGGTCCTACGAGCAGTACTTC
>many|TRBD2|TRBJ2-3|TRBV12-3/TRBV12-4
CASSPGTSGGASTDTQYF
TGTGCCAGCAGTCCCGGGACTAGCGGGGGAGCTAGCACAGATACGCAGTATTTT
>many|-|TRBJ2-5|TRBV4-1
CASSQGGSQGQGTQYF
TGCGCCAGCAGCCAAGGTGGCAGCCAGGGGCAGGGGACCCAGTACTTC
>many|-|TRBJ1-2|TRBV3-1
CASSQGPGASGYTF
TGTGCCAGCAGCCAAGGTCCAGGGGCCAGCGGCTACACCTTC
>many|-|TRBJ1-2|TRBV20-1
CNHRPGTRVYGYTF
TGCAACCACCGCCCGGGGACCAGGGTATATGGCTACACCTTC
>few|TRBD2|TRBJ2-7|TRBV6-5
CASSQTSGGALYEQYF
TGTGCCAGCAGTCAGACTAGCGGGGGTGCCCTATACGAGCAGTACTTC
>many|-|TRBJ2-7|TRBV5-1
CASSLGRGRYEQYF
TGCGCCAGCAGCTTGGGCAGGGGCCGCTACGAGCAGTACTTC
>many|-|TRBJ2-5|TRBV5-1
CASSLIQSLPRGSQYF
TGCGCCAGCAGCTTGATACAAAGCCTCCCAAGAGGGTCCCAGTACTTC
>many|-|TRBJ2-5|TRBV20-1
CSASGLSQETQYF
TGCAGTGCTAGCGGGCTGAGCCAAGAGACCCAGTACTTC
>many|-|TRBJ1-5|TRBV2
CASSQDQPQHF
TGTGCCAGCAGTCAGGATCAGCCCCAGCATTTT
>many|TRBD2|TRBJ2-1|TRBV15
CATSRSAGGSYNEQFF
TGTGCCACCAGCAGGTCAGCGGGGGGCTCCTACAATGAGCAGTTCTTC
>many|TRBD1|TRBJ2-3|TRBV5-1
CASRQGMTGGPDTQYF
TGCGCCAGCAGGCAAGGAATGACAGGGGGCCCAGATACGCAGTATTTT
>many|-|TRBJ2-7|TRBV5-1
CASSLGGREQYF
TGCGCCAGCAGCTTGGGTGGTCGGGAGCAGTACTTC
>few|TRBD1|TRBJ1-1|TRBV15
CATSRGQGAVTEAFF
TGTGCCACCAGCAGAGGACAGGGGGCGGTTACTGAAGCTTTCTTT
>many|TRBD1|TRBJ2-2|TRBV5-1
CASSLDGTGQTGELFF
TGCGCCAGCAGCTTGGATGGGACAGGGCAGACCGGGGAGCTGTTTTTT
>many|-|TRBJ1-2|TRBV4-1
CASSQETGGGRNANYGYTF
TGCGCCAGCAGCCAAGAGACCGGCGGTGGGAGAAATGCAAACTATGGCTACACCTTC
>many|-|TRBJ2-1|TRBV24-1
CATSDAGRYEQFF
TGTGCCACCAGTGATGCGGGTCGGTATGAGCAGTTCTTC
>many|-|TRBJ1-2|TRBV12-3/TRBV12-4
CASSLRVWDYGYTF
TGTGCCAGCAGTTTACGGGTCTGGGACTATGGCTACACCTTC
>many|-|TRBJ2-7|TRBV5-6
CASSLLPQSYEQYF
TGTGCCAGCAGCTTGTTACCCCAGTCCTACGAGCAGTACTTC
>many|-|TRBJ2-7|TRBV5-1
CASSLYTESYEQYF
TGCGCCAGCAGCTTGTATACAGAGTCCTACGAGCAGTACTTC
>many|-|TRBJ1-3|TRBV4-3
CASSQETGFLAGNTIYF
TGCGCCAGCAGTCAAGAAACAGGTTTTTTAGCTGGAAACACCATATATTTT
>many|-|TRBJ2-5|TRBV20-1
CSARDRLRDRGPQETQYF
TGCAGTGCTAGAGATCGCCTACGAGACAGAGGACCCCAAGAGACCCAGTACTTC
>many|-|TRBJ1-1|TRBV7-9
CASSSLTGETGTEAFF
TGTGCCAGCAGCTCATTAACCGGGGAGACAGGCACTGAAGCTTTCTTT
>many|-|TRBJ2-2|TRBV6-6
CASSYSIASTGELFF
TGTGCCAGCAGTTACTCGATAGCATCCACCGGGGAGCTGTTTTTT